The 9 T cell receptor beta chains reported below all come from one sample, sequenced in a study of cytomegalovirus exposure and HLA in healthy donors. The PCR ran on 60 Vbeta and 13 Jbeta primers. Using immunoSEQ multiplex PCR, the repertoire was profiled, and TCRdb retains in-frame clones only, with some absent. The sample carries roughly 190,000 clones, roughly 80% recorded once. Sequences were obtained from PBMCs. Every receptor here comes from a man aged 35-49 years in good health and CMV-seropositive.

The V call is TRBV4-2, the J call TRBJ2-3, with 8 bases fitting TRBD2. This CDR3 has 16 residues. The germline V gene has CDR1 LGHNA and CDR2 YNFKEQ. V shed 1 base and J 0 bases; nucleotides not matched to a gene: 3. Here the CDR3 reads CASSQALAGSTDTQYF. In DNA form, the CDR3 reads TGTGCCAGCAGCCAAGCCTTAGCGGGGAGCACAGATACGCAGTATTTT.

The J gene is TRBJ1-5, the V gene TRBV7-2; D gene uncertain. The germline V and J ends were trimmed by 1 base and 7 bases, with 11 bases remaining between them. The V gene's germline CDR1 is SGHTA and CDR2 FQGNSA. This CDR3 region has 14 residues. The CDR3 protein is CASSLGGSGQPQHF. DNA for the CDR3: TGTGCCAGCAGCTTAGGAGGGAGTGGCCAGCCCCAGCATTTT.

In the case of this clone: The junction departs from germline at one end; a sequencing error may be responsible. This chain's CDR3 is CASSLGRQSVDF. The CDR3 DNA is TGTGCCAGCAGCTTAGGACGACAGTCGGTAGACTTC. The V call is TRBV7-2, the J call TRBJ2-7, with D tentatively TRBD1 (5 bases). The CDR3 extends over 12 amino acids. Germline V gene lookup returns CDR1 SGHTA and CDR2 FQGNSA.

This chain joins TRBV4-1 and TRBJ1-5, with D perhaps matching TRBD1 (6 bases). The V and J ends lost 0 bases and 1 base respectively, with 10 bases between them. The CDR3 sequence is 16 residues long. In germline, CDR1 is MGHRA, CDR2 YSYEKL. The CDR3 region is CASSQDQRGSNQPQHF. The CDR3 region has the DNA TGCGCCAGCAGCCAAGATCAGAGGGGGAGCAATCAGCCCCAGCATTTT.

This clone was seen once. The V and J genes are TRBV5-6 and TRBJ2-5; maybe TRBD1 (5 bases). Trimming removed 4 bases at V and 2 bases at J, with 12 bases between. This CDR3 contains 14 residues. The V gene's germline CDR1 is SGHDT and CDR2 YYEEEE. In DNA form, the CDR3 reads TGTGCCAGCAGCCTAGGACACCAACAAGAGACCCAGTACTTC. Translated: CASSLGHQQETQYF. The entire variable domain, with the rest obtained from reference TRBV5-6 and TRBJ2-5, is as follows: DAGVTQSPTHLIKTRGQQVTLRCSPKSGHDTVSWYQQALGQGPQFIFQYYEEEERQRGNFPDRFSGHQFPNYSSELNVNALLLGDSALYLCASSLGHQQETQYFGPGTRLLVL.

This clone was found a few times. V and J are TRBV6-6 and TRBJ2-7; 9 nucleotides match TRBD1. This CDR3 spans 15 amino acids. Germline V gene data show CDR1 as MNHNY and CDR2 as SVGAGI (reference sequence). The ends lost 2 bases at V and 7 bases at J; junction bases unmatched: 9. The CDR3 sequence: CASSYRTGDYGEQYF. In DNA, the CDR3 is TGTGCCAGCAGTTACAGGACAGGGGACTATGGGGAGCAGTACTTC.

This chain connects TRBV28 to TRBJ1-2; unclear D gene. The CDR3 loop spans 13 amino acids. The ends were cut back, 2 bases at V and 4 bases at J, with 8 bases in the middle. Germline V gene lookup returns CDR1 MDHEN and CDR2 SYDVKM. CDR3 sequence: CASSLRESYGYTF. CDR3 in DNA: TGTGCCAGCAGTTTAAGGGAGAGCTATGGCTACACCTTC.

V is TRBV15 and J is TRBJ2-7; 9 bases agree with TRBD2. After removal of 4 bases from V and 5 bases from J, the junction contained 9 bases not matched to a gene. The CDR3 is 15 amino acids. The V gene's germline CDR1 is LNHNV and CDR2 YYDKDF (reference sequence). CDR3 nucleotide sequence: TGTGCCACCAGCAACAAACGGACTAGCGTAGACGAGCAGTACTTC. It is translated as CATSNKRTSVDEQYF.

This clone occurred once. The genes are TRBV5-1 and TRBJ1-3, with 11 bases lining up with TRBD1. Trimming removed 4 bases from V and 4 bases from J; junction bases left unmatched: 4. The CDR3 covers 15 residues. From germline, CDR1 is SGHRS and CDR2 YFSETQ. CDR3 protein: CASSVGTGGGNTIYF. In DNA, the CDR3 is TGCGCCAGCAGCGTCGGGACAGGGGGAGGAAACACCATATATTTT.